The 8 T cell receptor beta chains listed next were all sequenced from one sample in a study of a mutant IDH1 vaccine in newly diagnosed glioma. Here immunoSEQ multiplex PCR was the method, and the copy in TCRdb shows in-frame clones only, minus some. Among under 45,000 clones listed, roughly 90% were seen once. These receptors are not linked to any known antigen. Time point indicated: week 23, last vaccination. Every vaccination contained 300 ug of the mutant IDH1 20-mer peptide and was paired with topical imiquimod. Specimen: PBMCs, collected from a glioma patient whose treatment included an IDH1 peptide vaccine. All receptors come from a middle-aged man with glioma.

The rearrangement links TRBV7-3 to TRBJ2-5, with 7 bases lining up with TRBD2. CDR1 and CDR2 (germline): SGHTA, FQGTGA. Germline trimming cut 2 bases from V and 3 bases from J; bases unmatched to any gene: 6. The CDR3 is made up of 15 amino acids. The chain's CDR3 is CASSLWGLQEETQYF. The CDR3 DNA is TGTGCCAGCAGCTTATGGGGACTACAAGAAGAGACCCAGTACTTC.

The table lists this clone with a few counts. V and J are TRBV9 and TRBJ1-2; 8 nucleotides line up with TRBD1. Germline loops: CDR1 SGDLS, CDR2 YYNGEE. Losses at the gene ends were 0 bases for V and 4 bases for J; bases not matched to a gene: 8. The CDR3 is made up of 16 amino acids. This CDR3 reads CASSVGGRTGIYGYTF. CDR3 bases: TGTGCCAGCAGCGTAGGGGGCCGGACAGGGATCTATGGCTACACCTTC.

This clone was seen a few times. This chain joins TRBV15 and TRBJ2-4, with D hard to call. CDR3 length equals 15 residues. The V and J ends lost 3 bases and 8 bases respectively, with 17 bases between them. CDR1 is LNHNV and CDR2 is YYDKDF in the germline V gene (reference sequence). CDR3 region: CATSSGPGPGDIQYF. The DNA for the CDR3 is TGTGCCACCAGCAGTGGTCCCGGGCCTGGGGACATTCAGTACTTC. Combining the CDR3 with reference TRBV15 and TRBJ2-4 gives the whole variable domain DAMVIQNPRYQVTQFGKPVTLSCSQTLNHNVMYWYQQKSSQAPKLLFHYYDKDFNNEADTPDNFQSRRPNTSFCFLDIRSPGLGDTAMYLCATSSGPGPGDIQYFGAGTRLSVL.

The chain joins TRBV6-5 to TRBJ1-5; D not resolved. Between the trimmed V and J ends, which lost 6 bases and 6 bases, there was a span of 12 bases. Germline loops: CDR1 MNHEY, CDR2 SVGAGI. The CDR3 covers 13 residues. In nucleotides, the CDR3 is TGTGCCAGCAGACAAGGGATCGCTCAGCCCCAGCATTTT. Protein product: CASRQGIAQPQHF.

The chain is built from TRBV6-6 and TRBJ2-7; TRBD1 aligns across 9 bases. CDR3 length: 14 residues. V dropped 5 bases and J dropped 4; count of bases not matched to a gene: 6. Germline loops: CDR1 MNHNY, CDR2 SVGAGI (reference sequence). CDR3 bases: TGTGCCAGCAGTCCCGGACAGGGGAAATACGAGCAGTACTTC. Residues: CASSPGQGKYEQYF.

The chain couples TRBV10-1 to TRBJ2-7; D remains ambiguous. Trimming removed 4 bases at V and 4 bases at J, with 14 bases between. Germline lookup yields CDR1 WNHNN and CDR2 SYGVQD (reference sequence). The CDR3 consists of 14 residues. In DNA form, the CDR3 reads TGCGCCAGCAGTGGGAATGGACGCCCTTACGAGCAGTACTTC. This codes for CASSGNGRPYEQYF.

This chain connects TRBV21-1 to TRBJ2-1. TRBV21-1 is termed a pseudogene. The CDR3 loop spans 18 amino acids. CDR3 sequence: CASSNAKGLGKGNERQFF. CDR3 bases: TGTGCCAGCAGCAACGCGAAGGGCCTAGGAAAGGGTAATGAGCGGCAGTTCTTC.

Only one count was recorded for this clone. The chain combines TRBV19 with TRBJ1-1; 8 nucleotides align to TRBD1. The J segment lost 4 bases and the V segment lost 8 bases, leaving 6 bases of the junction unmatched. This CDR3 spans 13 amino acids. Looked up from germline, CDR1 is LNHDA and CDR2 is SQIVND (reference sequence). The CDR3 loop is CASGRQGTTEAFF. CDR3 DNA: TGTGCCAGTGGCCGACAGGGGACCACTGAAGCTTTCTTT.